The sequence of this T cell receptor (beta chain) was determined in a study of cytomegalovirus exposure and HLA in healthy donors. Study-wide results and caveats: The study designated about 180 TCR beta chains cytomegalovirus-associated. Most TCR sequences showed up rarely, but some public TCRs showed up in many donors. Subsequent analysis of the approximately 120 validation repertoires found a tendency for first-cohort TCR clusters to co-occur.

Notes on this clone: No antigen is known for it.

Per germline, CDR1 MGHDK and CDR2 SYGVNS. The CDR3 totals 15 residues. Trimming stripped 0 bases from V and 0 bases from J, with 3 bases between. The table came from immunoSEQ multiplex PCR; TCRdb's copy has only in-frame clones and leaves some out. The sample carries approximately 120,000 clones, 88% recorded once. The chain is built from TRBV25-1 and TRBJ2-6; no clear D. The origin of this receptor is a woman younger than 35 in good health and CMV-seronegative. Material: PBMCs. CDR3 loop: CASSEYYSGANVLTF. DNA for the CDR3: TGTGCCAGCAGTGAATATTACTCTGGGGCCAACGTCCTGACTTTC. The variable domain in full, completed from reference TRBV25-1 and TRBJ2-6, reads EADIYQTPRYLVIGTGKKITLECSQTMGHDKMYWYQQDPGMELHLIHYSYGVNSTEKGDLSSESTVSRIRTEHFPLTLESARPSHTSQYLCASSEYYSGANVLTFGAGSRLTVL.